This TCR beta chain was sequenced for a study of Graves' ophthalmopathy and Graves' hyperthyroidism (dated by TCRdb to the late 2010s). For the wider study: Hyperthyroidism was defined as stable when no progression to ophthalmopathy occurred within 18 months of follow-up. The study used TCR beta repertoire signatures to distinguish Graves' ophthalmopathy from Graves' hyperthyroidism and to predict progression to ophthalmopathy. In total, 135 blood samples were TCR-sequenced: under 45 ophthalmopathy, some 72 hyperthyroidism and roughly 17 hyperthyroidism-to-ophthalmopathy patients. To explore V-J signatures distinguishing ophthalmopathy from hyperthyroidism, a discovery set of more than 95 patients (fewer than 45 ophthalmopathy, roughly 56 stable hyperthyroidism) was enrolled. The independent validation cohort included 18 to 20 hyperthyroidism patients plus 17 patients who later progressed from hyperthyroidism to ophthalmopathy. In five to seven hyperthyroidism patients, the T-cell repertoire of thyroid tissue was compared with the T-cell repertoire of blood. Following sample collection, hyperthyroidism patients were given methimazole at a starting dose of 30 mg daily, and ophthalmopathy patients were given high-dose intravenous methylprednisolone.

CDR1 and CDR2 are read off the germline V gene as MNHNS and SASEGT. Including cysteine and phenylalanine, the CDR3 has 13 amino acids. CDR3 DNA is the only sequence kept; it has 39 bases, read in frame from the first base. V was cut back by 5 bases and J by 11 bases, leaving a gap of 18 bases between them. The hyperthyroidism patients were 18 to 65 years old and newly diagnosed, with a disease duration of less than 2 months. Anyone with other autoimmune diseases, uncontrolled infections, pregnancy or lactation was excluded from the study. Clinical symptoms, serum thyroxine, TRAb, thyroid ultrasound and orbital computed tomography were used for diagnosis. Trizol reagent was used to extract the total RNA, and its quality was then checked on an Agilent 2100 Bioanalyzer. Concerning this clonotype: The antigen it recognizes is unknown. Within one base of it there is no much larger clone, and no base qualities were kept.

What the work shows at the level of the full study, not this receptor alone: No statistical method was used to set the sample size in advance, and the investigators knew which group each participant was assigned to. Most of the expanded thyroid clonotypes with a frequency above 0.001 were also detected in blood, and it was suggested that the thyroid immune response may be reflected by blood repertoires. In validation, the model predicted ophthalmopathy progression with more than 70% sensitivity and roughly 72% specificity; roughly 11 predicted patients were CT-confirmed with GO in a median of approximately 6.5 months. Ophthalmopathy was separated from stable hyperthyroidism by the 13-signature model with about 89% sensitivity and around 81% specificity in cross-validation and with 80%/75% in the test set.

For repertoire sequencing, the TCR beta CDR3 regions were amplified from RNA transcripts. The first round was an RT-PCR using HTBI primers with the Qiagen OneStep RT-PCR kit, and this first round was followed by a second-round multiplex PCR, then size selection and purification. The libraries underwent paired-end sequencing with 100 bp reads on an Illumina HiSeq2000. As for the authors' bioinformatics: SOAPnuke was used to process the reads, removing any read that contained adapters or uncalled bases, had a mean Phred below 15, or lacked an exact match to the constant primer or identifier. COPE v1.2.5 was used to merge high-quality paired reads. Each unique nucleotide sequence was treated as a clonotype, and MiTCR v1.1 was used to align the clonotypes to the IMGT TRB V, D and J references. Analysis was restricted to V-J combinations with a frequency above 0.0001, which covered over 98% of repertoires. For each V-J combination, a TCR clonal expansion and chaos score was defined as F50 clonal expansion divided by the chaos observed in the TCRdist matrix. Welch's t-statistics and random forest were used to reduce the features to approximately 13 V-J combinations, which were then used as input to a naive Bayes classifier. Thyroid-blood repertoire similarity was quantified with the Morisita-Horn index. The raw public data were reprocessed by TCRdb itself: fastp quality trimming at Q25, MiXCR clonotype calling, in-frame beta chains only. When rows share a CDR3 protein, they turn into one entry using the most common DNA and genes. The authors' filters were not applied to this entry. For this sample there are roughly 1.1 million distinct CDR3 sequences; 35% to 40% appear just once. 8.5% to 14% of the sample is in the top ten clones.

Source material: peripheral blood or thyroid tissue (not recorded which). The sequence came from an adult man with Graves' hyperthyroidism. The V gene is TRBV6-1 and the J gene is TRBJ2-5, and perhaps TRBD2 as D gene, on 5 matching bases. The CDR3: CASSSAGVRTQYF. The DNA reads TGTGCCAGCAGTTCCGCCGGTGTGAGGACTCAGTACTTC.